This T cell receptor beta chain was profiled in a study of human T cells and chemical hapten exposure. Per the germline V gene, CDR1 is SQVTM and CDR2 is ANQGSEA. The CDR3 totals 12 residues. V was clipped by 7 bases and J by 5 bases, with 12 bases between them. Specified time point: patch test 1, 2 weeks after DPC sensitization. The treatment here: therapeutic diphenylcyclopropenone sensitization with weekly scalp DPC. TCRdb re-called the RACE reads through MiXCR, storing one row per CDR3 protein. The table records 180,000 or so distinct CDR3 sequences, approximately 20% of them present only once. The sample in question was whole blood, obtained in connection with sensitization to the hapten diphenylcyclopropenone (DPC). The gene calls are TRBV29-1 and TRBJ2-1; D might be TRBD1 (5 bases). The clonotype originates from a woman aged 45-65 years with alopecia areata. Some clones in this sample may be carry-over from other donors' samples. The CDR3 here is CSAPKGNNEQFF. In DNA form, the CDR3 reads TGCAGCGCCCCGAAGGGGAACAATGAGCAGTTCTTC.